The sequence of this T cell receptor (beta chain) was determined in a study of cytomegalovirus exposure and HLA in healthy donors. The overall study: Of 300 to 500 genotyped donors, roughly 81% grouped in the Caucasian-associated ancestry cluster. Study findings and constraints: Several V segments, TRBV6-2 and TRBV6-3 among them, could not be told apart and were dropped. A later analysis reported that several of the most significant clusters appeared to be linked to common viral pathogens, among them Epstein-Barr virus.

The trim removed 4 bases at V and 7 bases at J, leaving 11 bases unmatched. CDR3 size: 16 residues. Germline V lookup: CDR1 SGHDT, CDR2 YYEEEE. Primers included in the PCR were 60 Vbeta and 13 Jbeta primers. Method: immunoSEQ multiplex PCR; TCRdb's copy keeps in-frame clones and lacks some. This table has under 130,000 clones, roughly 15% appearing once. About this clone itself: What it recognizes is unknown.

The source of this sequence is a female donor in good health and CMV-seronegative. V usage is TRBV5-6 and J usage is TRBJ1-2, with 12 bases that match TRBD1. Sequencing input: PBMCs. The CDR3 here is CASSPGQGALHSGYTF. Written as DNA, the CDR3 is TGTGCCAGCAGCCCGGGACAGGGGGCGCTTCATAGTGGCTACACCTTC.